The rows below give T cell receptor beta chains drawn from one sample of a study of blood T cell repertoires in COVID-19. Assay: immunoSEQ multiplex PCR; the TCRdb copy retains only in-frame clones and omits some. This sample has around 190,000 clones, with about 88% found just once. Sequencing was done on a sample of peripheral blood. The receptors were gathered from a man aged 50-60 years with COVID-19, enrolled during active disease. Both conserved end residues are part of each CDR3. A D gene is named only where the DNA matches it firmly. Size tells how often a clone was seen (once, few, many) or the class of an expanded clone, and some rows leave it out.

clone_size,v_call,j_call,d_call,cdr3_aa,cdr3_nt
once,TRBV18,TRBJ2-3,TRBD1,CASSPRTGETTDTQYF,TGTGCCAGCTCCCCCAGGACAGGGGAGACCACAGATACGCAGTATTTT
NA,TRBV27,TRBJ2-1,TRBD1,CASSPQGAPYNEQFF,TGTGCCAGCAGTCCACAGGGGGCGCCCTACAATGAGCAGTTCTTC
NA,TRBV30,TRBJ1-1,NA,CAWERTANTEAFF,TGTGCCTGGGAGCGGACAGCGAACACTGAAGCTTTCTTT
many,TRBV19,TRBJ2-7,NA,CASSPALEASTEGYEQYF,TGTGCCAGTAGTCCCGCCCTCGAGGCTAGCACCGAAGGGTACGAGCAGTACTTC
NA,TRBV7-3,TRBJ2-1,TRBD2,CASSLTQRGYNEQFF,TGTGCCAGCAGCTTAACTCAGCGGGGTTACAATGAGCAGTTCTTC
many,TRBV28,TRBJ2-7,TRBD1,CASDRGTYEQYF,TGTGCCAGCGACAGGGGTACCTACGAGCAGTACTTC
NA,TRBV5-1,TRBJ2-1,TRBD2,CASSPARDGGVYNEQFF,TGCGCCAGCAGCCCGGCCAGGGACGGGGGGGTTTACAATGAGCAGTTCTTC
NA,TRBV7-3,TRBJ2-3,TRBD2,CASSQTSGGSTDTQYF,TGTGCCAGCAGTCAGACTAGCGGGGGAAGCACAGATACGCAGTATTTT
NA,TRBV5-6,TRBJ1-2,TRBD1,CASSFGQGNYGYTF,TGTGCCAGCAGCTTTGGACAGGGCAACTATGGCTACACCTTC
NA,TRBV2,TRBJ2-7,TRBD2,CASSSLAGGLDEQYF,TGTGCCAGCAGTAGCCTAGCGGGGGGGTTGGACGAGCAGTACTTC
NA,TRBV24-1,TRBJ1-4,NA,CAAALGRGYEKLFF,TGTGCCGCAGCTTTGGGCAGGGGATACGAAAAACTGTTTTTT
NA,TRBV12-2,TRBJ1-6,NA,CASRLGGEDSPLHF,TGTGCAAGTCGCTTAGGGGGGGAGGATTCACCCCTCCACTTT
NA,TRBV24-1,TRBJ2-5,NA,CATSDPSGGRETQYF,TGTGCCACCAGTGACCCCAGTGGGGGGAGGGAGACCCAGTACTTC
NA,TRBV4-3,TRBJ1-2,TRBD1,CASSQDSRGQGGYGYTF,TGCGCCAGCAGCCAAGATTCCCGTGGACAGGGTGGCTATGGCTACACCTTC
few,TRBV28,TRBJ2-4,NA,CASSTRYHLAKNIQYF,TGTGCCAGCAGCACTAGATACCATCTGGCCAAAAACATTCAGTACTTC
NA,TRBV9,TRBJ2-3,TRBD1,CASSTRWGTGDGTDTQYF,TGTGCCAGCAGCACCCGATGGGGGACAGGGGATGGCACAGATACGCAGTATTTT
few,TRBV5-4,TRBJ1-2,TRBD1,CASSLSQGARGYTF,TGTGCCAGCAGCTTATCACAGGGGGCGAGGGGCTACACCTTC
NA,TRBV7-2,TRBJ1-1,TRBD1,CASSLVSGGSTEAFF,TGTGCCAGCAGCTTAGTTTCAGGGGGTAGCACTGAAGCTTTCTTT